This T cell receptor beta chain came from a study of blood T cell repertoires in COVID-19. The repertoire was sequenced with immunoSEQ multiplex PCR; TCRdb's copy has only in-frame clones and lacks some. The sample yields around 100,000 clones, approximately 89% seen once. The sequenced sample consisted of peripheral blood. This TCR came from a woman older than 75 in a cohort sampled during active COVID-19.

The CDR3 DNA is TGTGCCAGCAGTCTGACAGGGGAAGCTTTCTTT. It translates to CASSLTGEAFF. The chain employs TRBV6-5 and TRBJ1-1, with TRBD1 matching over 7 bases. The trim removed 5 bases at V and 8 bases at J, leaving 2 bases unmatched. The CDR3 is 11 amino acids. Germline lookup yields CDR1 MNHEY and CDR2 SVGAGI.